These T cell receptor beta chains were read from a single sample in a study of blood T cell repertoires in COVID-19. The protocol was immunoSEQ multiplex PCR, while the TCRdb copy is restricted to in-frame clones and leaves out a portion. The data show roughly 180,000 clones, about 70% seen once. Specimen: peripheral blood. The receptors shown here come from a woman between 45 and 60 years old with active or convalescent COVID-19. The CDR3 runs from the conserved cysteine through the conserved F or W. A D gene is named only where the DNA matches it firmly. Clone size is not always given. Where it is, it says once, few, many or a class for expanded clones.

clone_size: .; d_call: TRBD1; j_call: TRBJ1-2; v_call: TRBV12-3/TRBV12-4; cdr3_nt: TGTGCCAGCAGTCGTTACAGGGGTGGCTACACCTTC; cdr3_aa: CASSRYRGGYTF
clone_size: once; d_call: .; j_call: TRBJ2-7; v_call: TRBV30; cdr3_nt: TGTGCCTGGAGTCATGTACAGGGCTACGAGCAGTACTTC; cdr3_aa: CAWSHVQGYEQYF
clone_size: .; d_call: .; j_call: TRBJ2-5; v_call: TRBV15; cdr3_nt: TGTGCCACCAGCAGAGATTACGACAGCCAAGAGACCCAGTACTTC; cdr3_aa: CATSRDYDSQETQYF
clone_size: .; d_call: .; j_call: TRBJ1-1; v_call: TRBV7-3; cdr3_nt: TGTGCCAGCAGCTTAACCCCACAGGGTGAAGCTTTCTTT; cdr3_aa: CASSLTPQGEAFF
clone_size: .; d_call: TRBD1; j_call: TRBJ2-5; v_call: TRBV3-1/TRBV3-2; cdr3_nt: TGTGCCAGCAGCCCCGGGACAGGGGAGTCAGAGACCCAGTACTTC; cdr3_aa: CASSPGTGESETQYF
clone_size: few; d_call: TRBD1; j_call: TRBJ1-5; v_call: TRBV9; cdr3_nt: TGTGCCAGCAGCGTAGTCGACAGGGGCAATCAGCCCCAGCATTTT; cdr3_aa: CASSVVDRGNQPQHF
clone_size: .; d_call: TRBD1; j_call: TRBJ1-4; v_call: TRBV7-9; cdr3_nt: TGTGCCAGCAGGGCAACAGGGGGCGGTGAAAAACTGTTTTTT; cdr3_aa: CASRATGGGEKLFF
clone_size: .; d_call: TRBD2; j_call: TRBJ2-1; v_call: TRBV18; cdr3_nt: TGTGCCAGCACGACTAGCCTTGCCTACAATGAGCAGTTCTTC; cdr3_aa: CASTTSLAYNEQFF
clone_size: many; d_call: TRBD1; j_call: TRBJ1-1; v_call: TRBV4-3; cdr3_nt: TGCGCCAGCAGCCGACAGGGGAATTTGAACACTGAAGCTTTCTTT; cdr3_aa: CASSRQGNLNTEAFF
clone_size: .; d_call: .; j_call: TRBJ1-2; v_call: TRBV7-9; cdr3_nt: TGTGCCAGCAGCTCCGATGGCGCGGGGGGCTACACCTTC; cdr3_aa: CASSSDGAGGYTF
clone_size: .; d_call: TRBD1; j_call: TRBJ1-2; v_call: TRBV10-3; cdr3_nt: TGTGCCATCAGGCCGGGGGGGACAGGGGGCTATGGCTACACCTTC; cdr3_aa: CAIRPGGTGGYGYTF
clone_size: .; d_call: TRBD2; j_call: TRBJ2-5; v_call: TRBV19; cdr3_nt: TGTGCCAGTAGTCCCAATTCGGGGCTAGCGGGACAAGAGACCCAGTACTTC; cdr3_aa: CASSPNSGLAGQETQYF
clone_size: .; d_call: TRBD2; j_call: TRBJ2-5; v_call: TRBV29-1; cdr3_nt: TGCAGCGTTGAGCTAGCGGGAGGGTTCCGTGAGACCCAGTACTTC; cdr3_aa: CSVELAGGFRETQYF